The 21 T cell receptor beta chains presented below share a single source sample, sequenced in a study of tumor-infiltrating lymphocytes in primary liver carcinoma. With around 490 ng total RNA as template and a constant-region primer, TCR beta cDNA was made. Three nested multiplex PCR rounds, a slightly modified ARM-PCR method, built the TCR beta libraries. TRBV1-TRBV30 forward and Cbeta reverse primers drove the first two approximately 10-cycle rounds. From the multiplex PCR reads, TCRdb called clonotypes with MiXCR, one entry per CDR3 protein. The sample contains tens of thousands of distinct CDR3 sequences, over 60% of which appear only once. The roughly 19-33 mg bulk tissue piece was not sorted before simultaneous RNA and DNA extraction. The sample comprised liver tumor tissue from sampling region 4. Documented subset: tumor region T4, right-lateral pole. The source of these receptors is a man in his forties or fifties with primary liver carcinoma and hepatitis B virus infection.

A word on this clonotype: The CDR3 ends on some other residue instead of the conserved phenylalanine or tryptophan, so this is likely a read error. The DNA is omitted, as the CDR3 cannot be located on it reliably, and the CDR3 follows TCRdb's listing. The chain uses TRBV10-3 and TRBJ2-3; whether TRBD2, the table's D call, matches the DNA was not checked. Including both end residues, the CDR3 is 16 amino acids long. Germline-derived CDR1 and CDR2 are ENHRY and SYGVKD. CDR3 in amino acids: CATRHTSGASTDTHYY.

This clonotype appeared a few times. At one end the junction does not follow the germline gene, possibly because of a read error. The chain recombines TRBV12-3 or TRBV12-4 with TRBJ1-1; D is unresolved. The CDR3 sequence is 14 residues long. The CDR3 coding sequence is TGTGCCAGCAGCTCTTCCGATGCGAACACTGAAGCTATCTTT. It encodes CASSSSDANTEAIF.

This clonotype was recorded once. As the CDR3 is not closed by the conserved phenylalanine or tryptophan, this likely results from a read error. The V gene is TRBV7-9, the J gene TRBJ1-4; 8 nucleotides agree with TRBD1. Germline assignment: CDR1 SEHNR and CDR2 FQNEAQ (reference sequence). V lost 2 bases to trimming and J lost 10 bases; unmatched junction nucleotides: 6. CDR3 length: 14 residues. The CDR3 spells CASSLQGAGGKLFY. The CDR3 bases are TGTGCCAGCAGCTTACAGGGGGCAGGGGGAAAACTGTTTTAT.

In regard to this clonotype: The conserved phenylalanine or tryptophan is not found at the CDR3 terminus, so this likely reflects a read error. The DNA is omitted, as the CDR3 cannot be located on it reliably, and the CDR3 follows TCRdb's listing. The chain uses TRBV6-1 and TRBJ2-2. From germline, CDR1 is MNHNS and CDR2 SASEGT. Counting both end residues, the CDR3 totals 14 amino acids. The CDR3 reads CAGSGLAITGEPFS.

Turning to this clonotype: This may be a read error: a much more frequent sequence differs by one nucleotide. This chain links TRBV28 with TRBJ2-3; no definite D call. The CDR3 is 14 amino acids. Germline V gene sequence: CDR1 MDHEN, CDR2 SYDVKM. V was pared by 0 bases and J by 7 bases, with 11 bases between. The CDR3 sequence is CASSLWSAANTQYF. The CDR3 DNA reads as TGTGCCAGCAGTTTATGGAGTGCCGCCAATACGCAGTATTTT.

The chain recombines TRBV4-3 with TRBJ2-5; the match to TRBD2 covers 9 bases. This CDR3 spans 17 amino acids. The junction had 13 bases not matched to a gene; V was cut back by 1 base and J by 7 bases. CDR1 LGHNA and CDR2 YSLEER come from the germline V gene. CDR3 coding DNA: TGCGCCAGCAGCCAAGCGGCTAGCGGGAAGACTGGTGGGACCCAGTACTTC. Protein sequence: CASSQAASGKTGGTQYF.

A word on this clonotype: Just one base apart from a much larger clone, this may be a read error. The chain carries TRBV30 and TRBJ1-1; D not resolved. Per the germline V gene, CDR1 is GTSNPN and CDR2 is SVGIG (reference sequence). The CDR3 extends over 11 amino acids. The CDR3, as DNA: TGTGCCCGGAGATGGAAGTTTGAAGCTTTCTTT. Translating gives CARRWKFEAFF.

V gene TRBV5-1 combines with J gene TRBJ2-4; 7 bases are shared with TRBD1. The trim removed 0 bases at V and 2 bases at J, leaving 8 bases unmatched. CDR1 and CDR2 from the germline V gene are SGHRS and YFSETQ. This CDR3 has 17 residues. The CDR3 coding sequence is TGCGCCAGCAGCTTGGGAGGGACAGACCTAACCAAAAACATTCAGTACTTC. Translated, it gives CASSLGGTDLTKNIQYF.

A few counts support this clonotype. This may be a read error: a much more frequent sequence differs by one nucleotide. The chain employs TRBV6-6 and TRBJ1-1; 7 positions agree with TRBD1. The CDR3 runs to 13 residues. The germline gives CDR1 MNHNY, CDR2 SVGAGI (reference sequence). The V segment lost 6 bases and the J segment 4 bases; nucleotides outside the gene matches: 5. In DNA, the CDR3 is TGTGCCAGCAGACCCCCAGGGGGCACTGAAGCTTTCTTT. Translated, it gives CASRPPGGTEAFF.

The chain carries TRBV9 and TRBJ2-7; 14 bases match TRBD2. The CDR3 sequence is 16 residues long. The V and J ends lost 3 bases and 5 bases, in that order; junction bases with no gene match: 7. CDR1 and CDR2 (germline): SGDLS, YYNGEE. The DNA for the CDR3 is TGTGCCAGCAGCGACCGATGGACTAGCGGGAGGAACGAGCAGTACTTC. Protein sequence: CASSDRWTSGRNEQYF. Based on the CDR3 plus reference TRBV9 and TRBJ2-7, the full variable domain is DSGVTQTPKHLITATGQRVTLRCSPRSGDLSVYWYQQSLDQGLQFLIQYYNGEERAKGNILERFSAQQFPDLHSELNLSSLELGDSALYFCASSDRWTSGRNEQYFGPGTRLTVT.

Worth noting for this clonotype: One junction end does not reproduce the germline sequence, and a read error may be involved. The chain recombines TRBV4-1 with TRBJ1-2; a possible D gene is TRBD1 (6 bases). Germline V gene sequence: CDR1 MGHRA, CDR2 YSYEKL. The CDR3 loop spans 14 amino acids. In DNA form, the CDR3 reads TGCGCCAGCAGCCAAGACAGGGGAAACTATGACTACACCTTC. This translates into CASSQDRGNYDYTF.

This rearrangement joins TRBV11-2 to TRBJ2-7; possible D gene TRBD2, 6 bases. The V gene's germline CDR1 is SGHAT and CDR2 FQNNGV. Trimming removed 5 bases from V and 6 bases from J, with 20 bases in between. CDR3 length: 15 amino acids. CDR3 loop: CASSLSSGVTSEQYF. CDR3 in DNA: TGTGCCAGCAGCCTATCCTCGGGGGTTACCTCCGAGCAGTACTTC.

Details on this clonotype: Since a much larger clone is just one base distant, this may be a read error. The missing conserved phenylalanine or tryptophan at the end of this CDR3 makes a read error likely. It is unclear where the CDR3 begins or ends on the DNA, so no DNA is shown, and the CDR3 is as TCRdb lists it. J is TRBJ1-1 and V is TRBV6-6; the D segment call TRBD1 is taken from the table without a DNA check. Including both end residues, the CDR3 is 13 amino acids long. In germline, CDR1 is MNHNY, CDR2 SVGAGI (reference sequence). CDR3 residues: CTSSTGGTTEAFS.

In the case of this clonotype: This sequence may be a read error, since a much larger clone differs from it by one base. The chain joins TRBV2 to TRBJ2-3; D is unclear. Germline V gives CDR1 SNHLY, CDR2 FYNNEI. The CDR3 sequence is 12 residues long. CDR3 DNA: TGTGCCAACAGTGAGGTAACAGATACGCAGTATTTT. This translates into CANSEVTDTQYF.

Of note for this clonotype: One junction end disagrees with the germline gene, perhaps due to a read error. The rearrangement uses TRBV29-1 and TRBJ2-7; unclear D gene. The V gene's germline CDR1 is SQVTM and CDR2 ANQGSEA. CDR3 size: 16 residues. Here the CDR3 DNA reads TGCAGAGCCATGACTTCTGGAACCGGCACTCCCTACCAGCAGTACTTC. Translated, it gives CRAMTSGTGTPYQQYF.

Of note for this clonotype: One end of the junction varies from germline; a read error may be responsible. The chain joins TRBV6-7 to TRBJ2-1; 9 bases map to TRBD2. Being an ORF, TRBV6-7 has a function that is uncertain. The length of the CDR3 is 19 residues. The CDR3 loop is CASSYPASGNFSSYNDQFF. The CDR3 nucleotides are TGTGCCAGCAGTTACCCGGCTAGCGGGAATTTTAGCTCCTACAATGATCAGTTCTTC.

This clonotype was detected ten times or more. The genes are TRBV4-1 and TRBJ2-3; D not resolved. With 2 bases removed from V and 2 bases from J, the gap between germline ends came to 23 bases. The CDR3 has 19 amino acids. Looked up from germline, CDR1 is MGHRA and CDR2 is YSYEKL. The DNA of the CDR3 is TGCGCCAGCAGCCAAAAGATCTTCGAGACGGAACTTCTCACAGATACGCAGTATTTT. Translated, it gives CASSQKIFETELLTDTQYF.

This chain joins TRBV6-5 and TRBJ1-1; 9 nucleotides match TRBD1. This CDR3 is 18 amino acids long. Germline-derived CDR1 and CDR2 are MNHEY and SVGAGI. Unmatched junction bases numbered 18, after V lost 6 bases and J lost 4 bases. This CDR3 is CASSHIGGQGAFGTEAFF. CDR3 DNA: TGTGCCAGCAGCCATATTGGGGGACAGGGTGCGTTTGGCACTGAAGCTTTCTTT.

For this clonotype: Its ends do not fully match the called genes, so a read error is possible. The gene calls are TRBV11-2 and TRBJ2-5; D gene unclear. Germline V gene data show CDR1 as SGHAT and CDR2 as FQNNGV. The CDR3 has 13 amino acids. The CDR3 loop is CSSSLIQEETQYF. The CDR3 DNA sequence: TGTTCCAGCAGCTTAATTCAGGAAGAGACCCAGTACTTC.

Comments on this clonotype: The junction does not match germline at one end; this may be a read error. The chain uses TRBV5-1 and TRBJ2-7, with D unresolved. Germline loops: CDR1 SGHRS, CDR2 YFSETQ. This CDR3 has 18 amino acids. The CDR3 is CASSLEASGPDRLYELYF. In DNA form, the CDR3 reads TGCGCCAGCAGCTTGGAGGCTAGTGGGCCCGATAGGCTCTACGAGCTGTACTTC.

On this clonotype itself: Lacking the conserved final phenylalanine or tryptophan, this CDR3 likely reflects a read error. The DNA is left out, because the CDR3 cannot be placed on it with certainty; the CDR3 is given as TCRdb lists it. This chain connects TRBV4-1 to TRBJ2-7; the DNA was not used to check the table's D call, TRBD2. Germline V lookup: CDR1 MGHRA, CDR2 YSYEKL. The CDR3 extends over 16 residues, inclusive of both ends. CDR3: CASSQSLAEPLYEQRL.